These T cell receptor beta chains were read from a single sample in a study of T cell clusters in autoimmune cytopenias. Each CDR3 protein gets one entry in TCRdb, which reprocessed the multiplex PCR reads and gives no DNA. This repertoire includes more than 9,000 distinct CDR3 sequences. The same data also went into a second study, on T cell repertoires in aging, cancer and after chemotherapy.

Sample: peripheral blood. Receptors originate from a human donor in good health. The CDR3 runs from the conserved cysteine through the conserved F or W. A clone size is listed for some rows: how often the clone was seen (once, few, many), or a class if it is expanded.

TRBJ1-4	TRBV12-3/TRBV12-4	-	CASRDSWGEKLFF
TRBJ1-6	TRBV10-1	-	CASTRQGSPLHF
TRBJ2-3	TRBV28	-	CASSFTGEDTQYF
TRBJ2-5	TRBV20-1	-	CSEGGTGETQYF
TRBJ2-2	TRBV12-3/TRBV12-4	-	CASSSPGDRTGELFF
TRBJ2-1	TRBV7-3	-	CASSSGGRANEQFF
TRBJ2-7	TRBV7-2	-	CASSLNGGTYEQYF
TRBJ1-2	TRBV20-1	medium-sized	CSASRGAGSGYTF
TRBJ1-2	TRBV19	medium-sized	CASSQRRGSGGYTF
TRBJ2-2	TRBV12-3/TRBV12-4	-	CASSQGVTRAGELFF
TRBJ1-2	TRBV5-6	-	CASSWDSPNYGYTF
TRBJ2-1	TRBV6-4	-	CASRTQGGSDEQFF
TRBJ2-3	TRBV19	medium-sized	CAAQGKLVTDTQYF
TRBJ1-1	TRBV6-2/TRBV6-3	-	CASGGTGGRGEAFF
TRBJ1-1	TRBV19	-	CASTPGRDLRWEAFF
TRBJ1-1	TRBV27	medium-sized	CASSPHAQDTEAFF
TRBJ2-5	TRBV6-5	medium-sized	CASSGGYQETQYF
TRBJ2-7	TRBV18	-	CASSPLPGQASYEQYF
TRBJ1-6	TRBV19	-	CASKHQGTSPLHF
TRBJ2-7	TRBV4-2	-	CASSQSGYEQYF
TRBJ1-1	TRBV6-2/TRBV6-3	-	CASSYSYTEAFF
TRBJ1-3	TRBV29-1	medium-sized	CSVEEYSGNTIYF
TRBJ2-7	TRBV5-1	-	CASSRLNPGDLREQYF
TRBJ2-5	TRBV7-2	medium-sized	CASSWRLAGVETQYF
TRBJ2-1	TRBV7-6	medium-sized	CASSLRGAWGNEQFF
TRBJ2-2	TRBV15	medium-sized	CATRTGTKNTGELFF
TRBJ2-7	TRBV5-1	-	CASSTGGYEQYF
TRBJ1-4	TRBV18	-	CASSPLQGGSNEKLFF
TRBJ1-2	TRBV11-1	medium-sized	CASSSGTASLGYGYTF
TRBJ2-5	TRBV28	-	CASSLIGSQETQYF
TRBJ2-3	TRBV28	-	CASRITDTQYF
TRBJ2-3	TRBV7-3	-	CASSPSLRGVTDTQYF
TRBJ1-5	TRBV4-3	-	CASSQARGSGQPQHF
TRBJ1-1	TRBV7-6	medium-sized	CATGLRPNTEAFF
TRBJ2-2	TRBV12-3/TRBV12-4	-	CASRPGGWDTGELFF
TRBJ2-5	TRBV20-1	-	CSAPGGPQETQYF
TRBJ2-5	TRBV4-2	-	CASRKGQGSETQYF